Listed here are 24 T cell receptor beta chains from one sample, sequenced in a study of shared clonotypes between healthy human individuals. Here immunoSEQ multiplex PCR was the method, and the copy in TCRdb shows in-frame clones only, minus some. The sample shows some 1,400,000 clones, 95% to 97% of them seen only once. The sample taken for sequencing was naive CD4+ T cells sorted from blood. Subset reported: CD45RA+ positively selected. The receptors come from a man younger than 45 in good health.

Note on this clone: Other DNA sequences from this sample encode an identical CDR3 as well. The chain combines TRBV19 with TRBJ2-3, with 9 bases matching TRBD1. Germline V gene lookup returns CDR1 LNHDA and CDR2 SQIVND (reference sequence). There are 13 residues in the CDR3. Trimming took 6 bases from V and 6 from J; bases not matched to a gene: 4. CDR3 sequence (DNA): TGTGCCAGTAGCCTACAGGGGGCGGATACGCAGTATTTT. Translating it yields CASSLQGADTQYF. The complete variable domain, with remaining parts taken from reference TRBV19 and TRBJ2-3, reads DGGITQSPKYLFRKEGQNVTLSCEQNLNHDAMYWYRQDPGQGLRLIYYSQIVNDFQKGDIAEGYSVSREKKESFPLTVTSAQKNPTAFYLCASSLQGADTQYFGPGTRLTVL.

The chain uses TRBV11-2 and TRBJ1-2; 10 positions agree with TRBD1. In germline, CDR1 is SGHAT, CDR2 FQNNGV. J gave up 1 base and V 7 bases, and 12 bases lay outside the gene matches. The CDR3 consists of 17 residues. In DNA form, the CDR3 reads TGTGCCAGCAACCCAATTAGGGACAGGGGTGTTAACTATGGCTACACCTTC. Translating it yields CASNPIRDRGVNYGYTF.

The chain has TRBV18 and TRBJ1-1, with D uncertain. Germline-derived CDR1 and CDR2 are KGHSH and LQKENI. CDR3 length: 14 amino acids. V was trimmed by 5 bases and J by 3 bases, leaving 13 bases between them. CDR3 nucleotides: TGTGCCAGCTCAAACCTGGCAGAGGACACTGAAGCTTTCTTT. Translated, it gives CASSNLAEDTEAFF.

Points on this clone: It differs at one base from a far larger clone, so likely a read error. Other DNA sequences in the same sample also yield this CDR3. The chain employs TRBV19 and TRBJ2-7; 11 bases are a match to TRBD1. This CDR3 spans 14 amino acids. J gave up 3 bases and V 4 bases, and 2 bases lay outside the gene matches. Germline assignment: CDR1 LNHDA and CDR2 SQIVND (reference sequence). The CDR3 DNA reads TGTGCCAGTAGTACCGGGACAGGGGGCTACGAGCAGTACTTC. Its translation is CASSTGTGGYEQYF.

The chain has TRBV11-2 and TRBJ1-1; TRBD1 is a possible D gene (5 bases). V lost 3 bases and J 6 bases, leaving 11 bases between the germline ends. Germline CDR1 SGHAT, CDR2 FQNNGV. This CDR3 spans 13 amino acids. This CDR3 reads CASSFVGLPEAFF. The CDR3 nucleotides read TGTGCCAGCAGCTTTGTGGGGCTGCCTGAAGCTTTCTTT. The variable domain in full, with the rest retrieved from reference TRBV11-2 and TRBJ1-1, is EAGVAQSPRYKIIEKRQSVAFWCNPISGHATLYWYQQILGQGPKLLIQFQNNGVVDDSQLPKDRFSAERLKGVDSTLKIQPAKLEDSAVYLCASSFVGLPEAFFGQGTRLTVV.

The chain carries TRBV9 and TRBJ2-3, with 12 bases lining up with TRBD2. This CDR3 is built from 15 residues. J was trimmed by 7 bases and V by 3 bases; bases with no gene match: 6. The germline V gene encodes CDR1 SGDLS and CDR2 YYNGEE. Written as DNA, the CDR3 is TGTGCCAGCAGCGGTCTAGCGGGAGGGCCCCATACGCAGTATTTT. The encoded protein is CASSGLAGGPHTQYF.

The genes are TRBV6-5 and TRBJ2-7, with 8 positions matching TRBD1. Germline lookup yields CDR1 MNHEY and CDR2 SVGAGI. With V trimmed by 5 bases and J by 2 bases, 8 bases remained unmatched. This CDR3 has 15 residues. This chain's CDR3 is CASSRTAGQAYEQYF. The CDR3 DNA sequence: TGTGCCAGCAGTCGAACCGCGGGACAGGCCTACGAGCAGTACTTC.

J is TRBJ2-7 and V is TRBV6-6, with D unresolved. V dropped 2 bases and J dropped 4 bases, with 9 bases sitting between them. There are 13 residues in the CDR3. Germline CDR1 MNHNY, CDR2 SVGAGI (reference sequence). CDR3 loop: CASSYETAYEQYF. The CDR3, as DNA: TGTGCCAGCAGTTACGAGACTGCATACGAGCAGTACTTC.

This chain uses TRBV28 with TRBJ2-1; 8 bases align to TRBD1. The germline gives CDR1 MDHEN, CDR2 SYDVKM. V shed 6 bases, J shed 5 bases, and the junction held 9 bases outside the gene matches. This CDR3 is 15 amino acids long. The CDR3 DNA follows: TGTGCCAGCAGCCAGCTGGGACAGGTTAACAATGAGCAGTTCTTC. It encodes CASSQLGQVNNEQFF.

The chain couples TRBV9 to TRBJ1-1; 7 bases match TRBD1. CDR1 is SGDLS and CDR2 is YYNGEE in the germline V gene. The CDR3 contains 13 residues. The J segment lost 4 bases and the V segment lost 0 bases, leaving 0 bases of the junction unmatched. The CDR3 protein is CASSVGQGTEAFF. CDR3 sequence (DNA): TGTGCCAGCAGCGTAGGACAGGGCACTGAAGCTTTCTTT.

The rearrangement joins TRBV6-1 to TRBJ1-3; D is unresolved. V was cut by 10 bases and J by 1 base, with 11 bases left in between. This CDR3 spans 13 amino acids. The germline V gene has CDR1 MNHNS and CDR2 SASEGT. This chain's CDR3 is CAIAHGSGNTIYF. In DNA form, the CDR3 reads TGTGCCATAGCCCACGGGTCTGGAAACACCATATATTTT.

CDR3 nucleotides: TGTGCCAGCAGCCCTACTTTTACAGATACGCAGTATTTT. Translating gives CASSPTFTDTQYF. The chain uses TRBV5-4 and TRBJ2-3; no definite D call. Trimming removed 4 bases from V and 3 bases from J, with 9 bases in between. Germline loops: CDR1 SGHNT, CDR2 YYREEE (reference sequence). The CDR3 has 13 residues.

The genes are TRBV28 and TRBJ2-2; D gene unclear. V was trimmed by 6 bases and J by 7 bases, leaving 12 bases between them. The CDR3 sequence is 13 residues long. CDR1 and CDR2 from the germline V gene are MDHEN and SYDVKM. The CDR3 is CASSPAGIGELFF. The CDR3 coding sequence is TGTGCCAGCAGCCCCGCTGGGATCGGGGAGCTGTTTTTT.

The V gene is TRBV27, the J gene TRBJ2-2; 8 nucleotides agree with TRBD1. In germline, CDR1 is MNHEY, CDR2 SMNVEV (reference sequence). CDR3 length: 13 amino acids. J gave up 5 bases and V 7 bases, and 3 bases lay outside the gene matches. The CDR3 DNA follows: TGTGCCAGCAAAAACAGGGGGACCGGGGAGCTGTTTTTT. As protein: CASKNRGTGELFF.

V is TRBV18 and J is TRBJ1-2; 7 nucleotides match TRBD1. Germline CDR1 and CDR2: KGHSH and LQKENI. Unmatched junction bases numbered 12, after V lost 4 bases and J lost 7 bases. The CDR3 covers 15 residues. The CDR3 is CASSLQQQGTRGYTF. The CDR3 region has the DNA TGTGCCAGCTCACTCCAACAACAGGGGACTCGTGGCTACACCTTC.

The J gene is TRBJ2-5, the V gene TRBV11-3, with D tentatively TRBD1 (7 bases). The germline CDR1 and CDR2 sequences are SGHNT and YENEEA. The CDR3 is 16 amino acids. V was clipped by 0 bases and J by 2 bases, with 13 bases between them. CDR3 nucleotides: TGTGCCAGCAGCTTAGATCTACCAGGGGGGCAAGAGACCCAGTACTTC. Its protein product is CASSLDLPGGQETQYF. The full variable domain, its missing parts supplied by reference TRBV11-3 and TRBJ2-5, is EAGVVQSPRYKIIEKKQPVAFWCNPISGHNTLYWYLQNLGQGPELLIRYENEEAVDDSQLPKDRFSAERLKGVDSTLKIQPAELGDSAVYLCASSLDLPGGQETQYFGPGTRLLVL.

This rearrangement joins TRBV28 to TRBJ2-4; 9 bases are shared with TRBD1. The ends lost 5 bases at V and 1 base at J; junction bases unmatched: 6. The germline V gene encodes CDR1 MDHEN and CDR2 SYDVKM. CDR3 length: 16 amino acids. Here the CDR3 reads CASSPWTGVAKNIQYF. The DNA for the CDR3 is TGTGCCAGCAGTCCATGGACAGGGGTGGCCAAAAACATTCAGTACTTC.

In the case of this clone: Other DNA sequences in the sample encode the same CDR3. The chain is built from TRBV5-1 and TRBJ1-1; possible D gene TRBD1, 5 bases. CDR1 and CDR2 from the germline V gene are SGHRS and YFSETQ. V was cut by 0 bases and J by 0 bases, with 9 bases left in between. The CDR3 contains 15 residues. CDR3 loop: CASSLGQSMNTEAFF. DNA for the CDR3: TGCGCCAGCAGCTTGGGACAGAGTATGAACACTGAAGCTTTCTTT.

The chain has TRBV10-1 and TRBJ2-7, with TRBD2 matching 12 bases. The CDR3 has 13 amino acids. Germline trimming cut 9 bases from V and 3 bases from J; bases unmatched to any gene: 3. CDR1 and CDR2 from the germline V gene are WNHNN and SYGVQD (reference sequence). The DNA for the CDR3 is TGCGCCAGTTCGACTAGCGGGAGCTACGAGCAGTACTTC. Its translation is CASSTSGSYEQYF.

This chain joins TRBV19 and TRBJ2-1, with 11 positions matching TRBD2. Per germline, CDR1 LNHDA and CDR2 SQIVND (reference sequence). The ends lost 3 bases at V and 0 bases at J; junction bases unmatched: 4. The CDR3 extends over 17 amino acids. The DNA for the CDR3 is TGTGCCAGTAGTATCCCGGGACTAGCGGCCTCCTACAATGAGCAGTTCTTC. This encodes CASSIPGLAASYNEQFF.

The chain uses TRBV19 and TRBJ1-1; 9 bases fit TRBD1. With V trimmed by 7 bases and J by 5 bases, 11 bases remained unmatched. The CDR3 has 15 amino acids. Per the germline V gene, CDR1 is LNHDA and CDR2 is SQIVND (reference sequence). The CDR3 sequence: CASTTGTGLSTEAFF. The DNA for the CDR3 is TGTGCCAGTACCACGGGGACAGGGTTAAGTACTGAAGCTTTCTTT. Complete variable domain (other parts from reference TRBV19 and TRBJ1-1): DGGITQSPKYLFRKEGQNVTLSCEQNLNHDAMYWYRQDPGQGLRLIYYSQIVNDFQKGDIAEGYSVSREKKESFPLTVTSAQKNPTAFYLCASTTGTGLSTEAFFGQGTRLTVV.

The chain joins TRBV29-1 to TRBJ2-3, with 7 bases aligning to TRBD1. After removal of 6 bases from V and 0 bases from J, the junction contained 9 bases not matched to a gene. The CDR3 consists of 15 residues. Germline CDR1 reads SQVTM; CDR2 reads ANQGSEA. In nucleotides, the CDR3 is TGCAGCGTCCGGACAGGCCCCCACAGCACAGATACGCAGTATTTT. This translates into CSVRTGPHSTDTQYF.

The chain couples TRBV29-1 to TRBJ2-3, with D hard to call. The V gene's germline CDR1 is SQVTM and CDR2 ANQGSEA. The CDR3 runs to 12 residues. Trimming took 6 bases from V and 7 from J, leaving 14 bases between them. Written as DNA, the CDR3 is TGCAGCGTGGAACCGGGCCGCAATACGCAGTATTTT. This gives the protein CSVEPGRNTQYF.

Comments on this clone: The same CDR3 arises from other DNA sequences in this sample as well. The rearrangement uses TRBV7-9 and TRBJ2-7, with 8 bases aligning to TRBD2. CDR1 and CDR2 from the germline V gene are SEHNR and FQNEAQ (reference sequence). The CDR3 spans 14 residues. After removal of 0 bases from V and 3 bases from J, the junction contained 1 base not matched to a gene. The DNA of the CDR3 is TGTGCCAGCAGCTTAGCCGGGGGGGTCTACGAGCAGTACTTC. Amino acids: CASSLAGGVYEQYF.